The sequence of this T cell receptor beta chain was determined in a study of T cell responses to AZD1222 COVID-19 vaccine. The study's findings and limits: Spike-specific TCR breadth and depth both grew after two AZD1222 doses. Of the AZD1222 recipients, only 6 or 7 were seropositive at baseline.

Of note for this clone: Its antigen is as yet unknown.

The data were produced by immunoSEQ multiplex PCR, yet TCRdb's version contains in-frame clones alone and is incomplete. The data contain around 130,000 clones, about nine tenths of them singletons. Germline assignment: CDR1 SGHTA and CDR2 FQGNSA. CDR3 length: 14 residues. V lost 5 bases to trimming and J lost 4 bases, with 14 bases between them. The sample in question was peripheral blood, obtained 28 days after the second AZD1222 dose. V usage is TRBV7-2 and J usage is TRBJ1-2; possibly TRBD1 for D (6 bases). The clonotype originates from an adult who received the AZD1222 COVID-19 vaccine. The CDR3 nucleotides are TGTGCCAGCAGCCGCGCGGGGGGCCGCTATGGCTACACCTTC. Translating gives CASSRAGGRYGYTF.